One and the same sample provided the 5 T cell receptor beta chains below, sequenced in a study of CXCR3-negative and CXCR3-positive naive CD8 T cells. Each TRB cDNA library was prepared by 5' RACE (with UMI labels). TCRdb re-called the 5' RACE reads and shows each CDR3 protein once, DNA omitted. The repertoire table contains 70,000 to 100,000 distinct CDR3 sequences. Sequencing was done on a sample of naive CXCR3- CD8+ T cells from blood. Subset indicated: CD45RO-CCR7+CD27+CD95- naive CD8+ T cells lacking CXCR3 (TNR3-). Source of these receptors: a human donor in good health. Some clones in this sample may be carry-over from other donors' samples.

The chain joins TRBV6-2 or TRBV6-3 to TRBJ2-7. Germline V lookup: CDR1 MNHEY, CDR2 SVGEGT. This CDR3 has 14 residues. The CDR3 here is CASSYSGGPYEQYF.

V gene TRBV13 combines with J gene TRBJ2-7; there is no DNA to check the TCRdb D call of TRBD2. The germline CDR1 and CDR2 sequences are PRHDT and FYEKMQ (reference sequence). The CDR3 is made up of 12 amino acids. The CDR3 spells CASSGGEGEQYF.

This rearrangement joins TRBV28 to TRBJ1-2; TCRdb gives TRBD1 as the D gene, but with no DNA this cannot be confirmed. CDR3 length equals 12 residues. Germline CDR1 MDHEN, CDR2 SYDVKM. The CDR3 sequence: CASSQGGGGYTF.

The V call is TRBV27, the J call TRBJ2-1; TCRdb's D call of TRBD1 is untestable without DNA. Germline lookup yields CDR1 MNHEY and CDR2 SMNVEV (reference sequence). The CDR3 runs to 16 residues. This chain's CDR3 is CASSLSPLAGYNEQFF.

This chain uses TRBV15 with TRBJ2-1; the D gene TCRdb calls, TRBD1, cannot be checked with no DNA. This CDR3 has 14 residues. Germline V CDR1 and CDR2: LNHNV, YYDKDF (reference sequence). CDR3 region: CATSRVSGDNEQFF.